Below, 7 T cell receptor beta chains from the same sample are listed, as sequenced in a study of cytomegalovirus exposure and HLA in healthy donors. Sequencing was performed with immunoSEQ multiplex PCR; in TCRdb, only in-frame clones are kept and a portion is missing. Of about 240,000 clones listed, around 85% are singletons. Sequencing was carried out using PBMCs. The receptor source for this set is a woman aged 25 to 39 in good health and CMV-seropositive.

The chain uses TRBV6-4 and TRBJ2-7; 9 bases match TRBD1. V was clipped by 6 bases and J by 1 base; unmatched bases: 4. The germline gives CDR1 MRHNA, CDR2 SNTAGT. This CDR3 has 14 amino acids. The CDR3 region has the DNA TGTGCCAGCAGCGGACAGGGGCCTTCCTACGAGCAGTACTTC. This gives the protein CASSGQGPSYEQYF.

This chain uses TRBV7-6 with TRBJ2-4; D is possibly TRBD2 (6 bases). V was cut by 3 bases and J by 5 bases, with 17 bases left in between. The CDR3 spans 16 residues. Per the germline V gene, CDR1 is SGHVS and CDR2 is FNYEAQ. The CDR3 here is CASSLPGTEGQNIQYF. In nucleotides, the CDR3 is TGTGCCAGCAGCTTGCCCGGGACTGAGGGCCAAAACATTCAGTACTTC.

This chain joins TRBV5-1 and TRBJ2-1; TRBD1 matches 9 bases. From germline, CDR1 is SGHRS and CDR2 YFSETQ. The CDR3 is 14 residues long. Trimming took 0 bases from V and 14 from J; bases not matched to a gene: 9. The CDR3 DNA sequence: TGCGCCAGCAGCTTGGCCCCAACGGACAGGGGAGAGTTCTTC. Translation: CASSLAPTDRGEFF. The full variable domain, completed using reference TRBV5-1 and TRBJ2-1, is KAGVTQTPRYLIKTRGQQVTLSCSPISGHRSVSWYQQTPGQGLQFLFEYFSETQRNKGNFPGRFSGRQFSNSRSEMNVSTLELGDSALYLCASSLAPTDRGEFFGPGTRLTVL.

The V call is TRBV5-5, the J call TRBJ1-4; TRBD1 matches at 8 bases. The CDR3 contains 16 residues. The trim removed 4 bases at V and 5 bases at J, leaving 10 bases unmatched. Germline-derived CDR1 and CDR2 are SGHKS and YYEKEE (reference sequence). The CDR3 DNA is TGTGCCAGCAGCACTGACCCGGGACAGGTGAATGAAAAACTGTTTTTT. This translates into CASSTDPGQVNEKLFF.

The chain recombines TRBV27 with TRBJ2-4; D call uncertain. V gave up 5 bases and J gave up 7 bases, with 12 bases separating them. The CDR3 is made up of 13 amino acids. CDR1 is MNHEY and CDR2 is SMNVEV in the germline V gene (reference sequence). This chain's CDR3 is CASSLQINNIQYF. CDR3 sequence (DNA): TGTGCCAGCAGTCTCCAGATAAATAACATTCAGTACTTC.

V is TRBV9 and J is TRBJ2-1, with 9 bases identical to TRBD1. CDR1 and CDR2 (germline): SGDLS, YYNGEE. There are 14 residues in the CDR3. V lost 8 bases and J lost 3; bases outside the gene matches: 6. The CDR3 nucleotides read TGTGCCAGTTCCCGACAGGGGGACTACAATGAGCAGTTCTTC. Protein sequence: CASSRQGDYNEQFF.

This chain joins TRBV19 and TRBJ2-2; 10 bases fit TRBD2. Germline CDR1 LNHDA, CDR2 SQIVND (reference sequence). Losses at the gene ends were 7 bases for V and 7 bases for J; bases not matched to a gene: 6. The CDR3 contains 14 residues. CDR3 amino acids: CASTSGSPLGELFF. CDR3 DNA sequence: TGTGCCAGTACTAGCGGGAGTCCCCTCGGGGAGCTGTTTTTT.